These 13 T cell receptor beta chains were all obtained from the same sample, sequenced in a study of T cell responses to AZD1222 COVID-19 vaccine. TCRdb's copy holds only in-frame clones and misses some; the assay was immunoSEQ multiplex PCR. The sample shows some 130,000 clones, 85% to 95% of them seen only once. Material: peripheral blood, obtained 28 days after the second AZD1222 dose. Receptors originate from an adult who received the AZD1222 COVID-19 vaccine.

This clone showed up just once. The chain recombines TRBV5-6 with TRBJ2-7; D tentatively reads TRBD1 or TRBD2 (5 bases each). In germline, CDR1 is SGHDT, CDR2 YYEEEE. Trimming took 7 bases from V and 6 from J, leaving 14 bases between them. CDR3 length: 12 amino acids. The CDR3 loop reads CASVGEGGEQYF. The CDR3 DNA follows: TGTGCCAGCGTGGGGGAAGGCGGCGAGCAGTACTTC.

The chain links TRBV21-1 to TRBJ1-5. TRBV21-1 counts as a pseudogene. The CDR3 has 14 residues. This chain's CDR3 is CASSKPSHDQPQHF. CDR3 nucleotides: TGTGCCAGCAGCAAACCGTCGCATGATCAGCCCCAGCATTTT.

The V gene is TRBV5-5, the J gene TRBJ1-3; 7 bases fit TRBD1. The CDR3 loop spans 14 amino acids. Per the germline V gene, CDR1 is SGHKS and CDR2 is YYEKEE (reference sequence). The junction had 5 bases not matched to a gene; V was cut back by 0 bases and J by 8 bases. CDR3 residues: CASSLETGRDTIYF. The CDR3 DNA reads as TGTGCCAGCAGCTTGGAGACAGGGCGGGACACCATATATTTT.

The rearrangement joins TRBV12-3 or TRBV12-4 to TRBJ2-7; 8 bases are a match to TRBD1. Losses at the gene ends were 6 bases for V and 3 bases for J; bases not matched to a gene: 4. The CDR3 has 13 residues. CDR3 sequence (DNA): TGTGCCAGCAGCTCGGGACAGGTCTACGAGCAGTACTTC. Protein sequence: CASSSGQVYEQYF.

The chain has TRBV27 and TRBJ1-1; possible D gene TRBD1, 5 bases. The ends were cut back, 7 bases at V and 6 bases at J, with 12 bases in the middle. The length of the CDR3 is 12 residues. Germline CDR1 and CDR2: MNHEY and SMNVEV (reference sequence). The CDR3 coding sequence is TGTGCCAGCACCACCGGGGGGGCTGAAGCTTTCTTT. It is translated as CASTTGGAEAFF.

The chain is built from TRBV12-5 and TRBJ2-7, with D perhaps TRBD2 (6 bases). Trimming removed 3 bases from V and 10 bases from J, with 16 bases in between. The CDR3 sequence is 13 residues long. Per the germline V gene, CDR1 is LGHNT and CDR2 is FRNRAP. CDR3 sequence: CASGFTGTPTQYF. The CDR3 DNA follows: TGTGCTAGTGGTTTCACCGGGACTCCCACACAGTACTTC.

The DNA of the CDR3 is TGTGCCAGCAGCTTAGTCCCGGGGAATGAAAAACTGTTTTTT. Translating gives CASSLVPGNEKLFF. This chain joins TRBV7-9 and TRBJ1-4; D not resolved. Trimming took off 1 base at V and 5 bases at J, with 8 bases between the two ends. Germline CDR1 SEHNR, CDR2 FQNEAQ (reference sequence). The CDR3 covers 14 residues. The whole variable domain, filled in from reference TRBV7-9 and TRBJ1-4, reads DTGVSQNPRHKITKRGQNVTFRCDPISEHNRLYWYRQTLGQGPEFLTYFQNEAQLEKSRLLSDRFSAERPKGSFSTLEIQRTEQGDSAMYLCASSLVPGNEKLFFGSGTQLSVL.

The rearrangement links TRBV7-9 to TRBJ2-2; 8 bases are shared with TRBD1. Germline CDR1 is SEHNR and CDR2 is FQNEAQ (reference sequence). V gave up 5 bases and J gave up 1 base; unmatched junction bases: 6. This CDR3 comprises 16 residues. The CDR3 loop reads CASSRWGQENTGELFF. The CDR3 DNA is TGTGCCAGCAGCAGGTGGGGACAGGAGAACACCGGGGAGCTGTTTTTT.

Regarding this clone: Other DNA sequences within the sample encode an identical CDR3. The gene calls are TRBV27 and TRBJ2-2; TRBD2 aligns across 8 bases. This CDR3 has 16 residues. Germline V gives CDR1 MNHEY, CDR2 SMNVEV (reference sequence). The V segment lost 4 bases and the J segment 5 bases; nucleotides outside the gene matches: 9. Written as DNA, the CDR3 is TGTGCCAGCAGTTCATTCGGACTAGCAGAAACCGGGGAGCTGTTTTTT. Amino acid sequence: CASSSFGLAETGELFF.

CDR3 region: CASSQGVSDPYNEQFF. The CDR3 DNA is TGTGCCAGCAGCCAAGGGGTAAGCGACCCCTACAATGAGCAGTTCTTC. This chain connects TRBV3-1 (or the pseudogene TRBV3-2) to TRBJ2-1; D unclear. This CDR3 spans 16 amino acids. Trimming pared 1 base from V and 2 bases from J, leaving 12 bases between. CDR1 is LGHDT, CDR2 YNNKEL, per germline (reference sequence).

The chain carries TRBV7-9 and TRBJ2-3, with TRBD1 as a possible D gene (5 bases). Germline V gene lookup returns CDR1 SEHNR and CDR2 FQNEAQ (reference sequence). V was trimmed by 5 bases and J by 2 bases, leaving 17 bases between them. The CDR3 contains 16 residues. This chain's CDR3 is CASSGWTSQATDTQYF. CDR3 nucleotide sequence: TGTGCCAGCAGCGGTTGGACAAGCCAAGCCACAGATACGCAGTATTTT.

This clone was counted once. The genes are TRBV11-2 and TRBJ1-3; D may be TRBD1 (6 bases). Trimming removed 1 base at V and 2 bases at J, with 12 bases between. The length of the CDR3 is 16 residues. Germline V gene data show CDR1 as SGHAT and CDR2 as FQNNGV. The CDR3 sequence: CASSLGGGFAGNTIYF. The CDR3 bases are TGTGCCAGCAGCTTAGGAGGGGGTTTTGCTGGAAACACCATATATTTT.

The gene calls are TRBV9 and TRBJ1-1; 8 bases are a match to TRBD1. The V segment lost 4 bases and the J segment 4 bases; nucleotides outside the gene matches: 9. The germline V gene encodes CDR1 SGDLS and CDR2 YYNGEE. The CDR3 is 15 residues long. As DNA, the CDR3 is TGTGCCAGCAGCTCTACCTCGACAGGGGTCACTGAAGCTTTCTTT. Its protein product is CASSSTSTGVTEAFF. The whole variable domain, remainder taken from reference TRBV9 and TRBJ1-1, is DSGVTQTPKHLITATGQRVTLRCSPRSGDLSVYWYQQSLDQGLQFLIQYYNGEERAKGNILERFSAQQFPDLHSELNLSSLELGDSALYFCASSSTSTGVTEAFFGQGTRLTVV.